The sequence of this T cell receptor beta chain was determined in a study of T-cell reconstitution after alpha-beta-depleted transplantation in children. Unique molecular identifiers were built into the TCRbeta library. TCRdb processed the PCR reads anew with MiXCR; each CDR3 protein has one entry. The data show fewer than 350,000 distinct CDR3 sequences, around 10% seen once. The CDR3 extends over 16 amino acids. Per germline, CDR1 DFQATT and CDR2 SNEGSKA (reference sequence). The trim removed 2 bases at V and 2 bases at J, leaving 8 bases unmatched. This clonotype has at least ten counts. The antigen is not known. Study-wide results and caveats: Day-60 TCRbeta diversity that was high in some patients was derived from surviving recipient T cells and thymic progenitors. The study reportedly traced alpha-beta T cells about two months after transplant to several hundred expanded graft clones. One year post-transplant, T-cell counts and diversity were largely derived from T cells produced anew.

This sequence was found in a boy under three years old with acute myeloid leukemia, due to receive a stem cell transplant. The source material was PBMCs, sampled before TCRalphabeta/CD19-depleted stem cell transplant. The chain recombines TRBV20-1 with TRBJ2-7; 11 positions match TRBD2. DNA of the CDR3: TGCAGTGCTAGACCCACCCGACTAGCGGGGACCTACGAGCAGTACTTC. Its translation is CSARPTRLAGTYEQYF.